Reported below is one T cell receptor beta chain. Trimming at V came to 2 bases and at J to 9 bases, leaving 7 bases not matched to a gene. Looked up from germline, CDR1 is SGHVS and CDR2 is FQNEAQ. The CDR3 loop spans 16 amino acids. The sample originates from a study of blood T cell repertoires in COVID-19. Overall study context: Samples representing acute and convalescent COVID-19 were sourced from the United States, Italy and Spain. The analysed material was cDNA or gDNA that came from T cells, B-cell-depleted T cells, or PBMCs.

Repertoires were generated with immunoSEQ multiplex PCR, while TCRdb's copy carries only in-frame clones and drops some. The sample has approximately 72,000 clones, around four fifths seen once. The chain has TRBV7-8 and TRBJ2-2; 12 bases map to TRBD2. The source is a woman aged 80 or older with acute or convalescent COVID-19. Sequences were obtained from peripheral blood. The CDR3 DNA reads as TGTGCCAGCAGCTTACGGCTAGCGGGAGGGCCGTGGGAGCTGTTTTTT. It is translated as CASSLRLAGGPWELFF.